This TCR beta chain emerged from a study of blood T cell repertoires in COVID-19. Study-wide context: PBMCs, B-cell-depleted T cells, or T cells were the source of the cDNA or gDNA that made up the material.

Authors' processing steps: It was from reference gene primer amplification that nucleated cell counts were estimated. The data were produced by immunoSEQ multiplex PCR, yet TCRdb's version contains in-frame clones alone and is incomplete. V, J and clone size were drawn from that table, and D and trimming were deduced from the DNA. The table has over 600,000 clones, 85% to 90% seen once. This CDR3 comprises 15 residues. In germline, CDR1 is LNHDA, CDR2 SQIVND (reference sequence). V was clipped by 4 bases and J by 1 base, with 13 bases between them. This sequence originates from a woman aged 18-35 years with acute or convalescent COVID-19. The V call is TRBV19, the J call TRBJ1-1; possibly TRBD1 for D (5 bases). The sequencing input was peripheral blood. The CDR3 DNA is TGTGCCAGTAGTAGAAGTGGGGCAGGGAACACTGAAGCTTTCTTT. It yields the protein CASSRSGAGNTEAFF.